The 21 T cell receptor beta chains given below trace back to one sample, sequenced in a study of blood T cell repertoires in COVID-19. Data came from immunoSEQ multiplex PCR; TCRdb stores just in-frame clones and leaves some out. This sample has 100,000 to 110,000 clones; less than 90% occur once, and the top ten carry around 7.2%. The sequencing sample was made of peripheral blood. Receptor source: a man aged 25-45 years in a cohort sampled during active COVID-19.

The chain recombines TRBV10-3 with TRBJ1-1; no clear D. The V end was cut by 7 bases, the J end by 2 bases, with 11 bases between. The CDR3 has 13 amino acids. Germline CDR1 and CDR2: ENHRY and SYGVKD. This CDR3 is CAIKPGYNTEAFF. In nucleotides, the CDR3 is TGTGCCATCAAGCCGGGATACAACACTGAAGCTTTCTTT.

This chain connects TRBV2 to TRBJ1-4, with TRBD1 as a possible D gene (6 bases). Germline CDR1 and CDR2: SNHLY and FYNNEI. This CDR3 is 13 amino acids long. Trimming removed 6 bases from V and 8 bases from J, with 13 bases in between. The CDR3 DNA is TGTGCCAGCAGGTCAGGGGTGGAAGAAAAACTGTTTTTT. It codes for CASRSGVEEKLFF.

V is TRBV24-1 and J is TRBJ2-3, with TRBD1 identical over 8 bases. CDR1 KGHDR and CDR2 SFDVKD come from the germline V gene. The CDR3 covers 14 residues. J lost 4 bases, V lost 7 bases, and 6 bases had no gene match. The CDR3 region is CATRDGQGADTQYF. In DNA form, the CDR3 reads TGTGCCACCAGGGATGGACAGGGCGCAGATACGCAGTATTTT.

The V call is TRBV27, the J call TRBJ1-2, with TRBD1 matching over 10 bases. V trimming: 5 bases; J trimming: 4 bases; junction bases outside the gene matches: 10. CDR1 and CDR2 (germline): MNHEY, SMNVEV (reference sequence). This CDR3 has 16 residues. In nucleotides, the CDR3 is TGTGCCAGCAGTCCCGGGGACAGGGGCTTCGGCTATGGCTACACCTTC. Amino acid sequence: CASSPGDRGFGYGYTF.

The J gene is TRBJ1-2, the V gene TRBV9, with D perhaps TRBD1 (5 bases). The CDR3 runs 15 residues. The ends were cut back, 0 bases at V and 2 bases at J, with 11 bases in the middle. Germline lookup yields CDR1 SGDLS and CDR2 YYNGEE. The CDR3: CASSVAGDPNYGYTF. The DNA of the CDR3 is TGTGCCAGCAGCGTAGCGGGGGACCCCAACTATGGCTACACCTTC.

The rearrangement links TRBV7-8 to TRBJ1-1; tentatively, D is TRBD1 (5 bases). Germline CDR1 and CDR2: SGHVS and FQNEAQ. V lost 5 bases and J lost 4, with 17 bases in between. This CDR3 has 15 amino acids. Here the CDR3 reads CASSPLPFGGTEAFF. DNA of the CDR3: TGTGCCAGCAGCCCGCTACCGTTCGGGGGCACTGAAGCTTTCTTT.

V and J are TRBV7-2 and TRBJ1-5; D is possibly TRBD1 (5 bases). The CDR3 sequence is 15 residues long. Germline V gene data show CDR1 as SGHTA and CDR2 as FQGNSA. V shed 8 bases and J shed 1 base, with 15 bases lying between them. CDR3: CASQADGGSNQPQHF. The DNA for the CDR3 is TGTGCCAGCCAAGCTGACGGGGGGAGCAATCAGCCCCAGCATTTT.

This clone was recorded once. This sequence joins TRBV29-1 and TRBJ1-1, with D hard to call. Germline V gene sequence: CDR1 SQVTM, CDR2 ANQGSEA. The CDR3 extends over 13 amino acids. V was shortened by 3 bases and J by 2 bases, with 10 bases between the two germline ends. DNA of the CDR3: TGCAGCGTTGAGCCTCTATTAAACACTGAAGCTTTCTTT. It codes for CSVEPLLNTEAFF.

The V gene is TRBV10-3, the J gene TRBJ2-1, with D perhaps matching TRBD1 (6 bases). Deletions cut 1 base from V and 6 bases from J, with 16 bases between. The CDR3 sequence is 16 residues long. Germline assignment: CDR1 ENHRY and CDR2 SYGVKD. CDR3 residues: CAISELRQATRNEQFF. The CDR3 DNA reads as TGTGCCATCAGTGAGTTAAGACAGGCAACGCGCAATGAGCAGTTCTTC.

V usage is TRBV5-1 and J usage is TRBJ1-1; tentative D call: TRBD1 (6 bases). Germline-derived CDR1 and CDR2 are SGHRS and YFSETQ. This CDR3 has 14 amino acids. The V and J ends lost 6 bases and 1 base respectively, with 13 bases between them. The CDR3 reads CASKLDSTNTEAFF. The CDR3, as DNA: TGCGCCAGCAAACTGGACAGCACGAACACTGAAGCTTTCTTT.

The chain combines TRBV6-5 with TRBJ2-7; TRBD1 matches 8 bases. Germline loops: CDR1 MNHEY, CDR2 SVGAGI. Germline trimming cut 10 bases from V and 3 bases from J; bases unmatched to any gene: 8. CDR3 length: 13 residues. CDR3 sequence: CATFDDRGYEQYF. The CDR3 nucleotides read TGTGCCACTTTTGACGACAGGGGCTACGAGCAGTACTTC.

The chain has TRBV25-1 and TRBJ2-2; TRBD2 aligns across 8 bases. CDR3 length equals 16 residues. Germline CDR1 is MGHDK and CDR2 is SYGVNS. Trimming at V came to 0 bases and at J to 2 bases, leaving 2 bases not matched to a gene. CDR3 amino acids: CASSEYRGGNTGELFF. The CDR3, as DNA: TGTGCCAGCAGTGAATATCGGGGGGGCAACACCGGGGAGCTGTTTTTT.

This clone was found a few times. V is TRBV6-1 and J is TRBJ2-7; unclear D gene. Trimming shortened V by 1 base and J by 4 bases, and 14 bases separated the two germline ends. This CDR3 region has 15 residues. Germline CDR1 MNHNS, CDR2 SASEGT. CDR3 coding DNA: TGTGCCAGCAGTGAAGTAGTTCTACGGAGTTACGAGCAGTACTTC. The encoded protein is CASSEVVLRSYEQYF.

The chain uses TRBV5-1 and TRBJ2-3; 7 bases are shared with TRBD1. CDR1 SGHRS and CDR2 YFSETQ come from the germline V gene. The length of the CDR3 is 15 residues. J lost 0 bases, V lost 0 bases, and 1 base had no gene match. In nucleotides, the CDR3 is TGCGCCAGCAGCTTGGGACAGGGAAGCACAGATACGCAGTATTTT. It yields the protein CASSLGQGSTDTQYF.

V and J are TRBV4-1 and TRBJ2-3; D ambiguous. With 2 bases removed from V and 6 bases from J, the gap between germline ends came to 9 bases. CDR3 length equals 13 residues. CDR1 is MGHRA and CDR2 is YSYEKL in the germline V gene. In DNA form, the CDR3 reads TGCGCCAGCAGCCAATCCCCCCCGGATACGCAGTATTTT. As protein: CASSQSPPDTQYF.

J is TRBJ2-3 and V is TRBV10-1; tentatively, D is TRBD2 (6 bases). V gave up 8 bases and J gave up 3 bases, with 21 bases separating them. The CDR3 has 16 amino acids. Germline values: CDR1 WNHNN, CDR2 SYGVQD (reference sequence). Here the CDR3 reads CASSPIEMGGTDTQYF. The CDR3 DNA sequence: TGCGCCAGCTCCCCGATTGAGATGGGGGGAACAGATACGCAGTATTTT.

The gene calls are TRBV6-1 and TRBJ1-2; 7 positions agree with TRBD1. Germline trimming cut 2 bases from V and 3 bases from J; bases unmatched to any gene: 9. The CDR3 is made up of 16 amino acids. Germline V gene lookup returns CDR1 MNHNS and CDR2 SASEGT. The CDR3 region has the DNA TGTGCCAGCAGTGAAAAGACAGGGAGAGAGGACTATGGCTACACCTTC. Encoded protein: CASSEKTGREDYGYTF.

The CDR3 DNA follows: TGTGCCAGCAGCTCTAGCGGGGGGGCCTACAATGAGCAGTTCTTC. Amino acids: CASSSSGGAYNEQFF. V is TRBV7-2 and J is TRBJ2-1; 12 positions agree with TRBD2. Trimming took 4 bases from V and 2 from J; bases not matched to a gene: 0. The CDR3 loop spans 15 amino acids. Germline V CDR1 and CDR2: SGHTA, FQGNSA.

This chain joins TRBV6-5 and TRBJ1-3; 7 positions agree with TRBD1. V shed 7 bases and J 3 bases; nucleotides not matched to a gene: 9. The CDR3 totals 15 residues. Germline CDR1 and CDR2: MNHEY and SVGAGI. CDR3 nucleotide sequence: TGTGCCAGCATAGTAATGACAGGGCTTGGAAACACCATATATTTT. Encoded protein: CASIVMTGLGNTIYF.

The J gene is TRBJ1-3, the V gene TRBV5-8; D is perhaps TRBD1 (5 bases). This CDR3 has 14 residues. Trimming stripped 0 bases from V and 1 base from J, with 5 bases between. Germline CDR1 and CDR2: SGHTS and YDEGEE. The CDR3 DNA reads TGTGCCAGCAGCTTGGGACAGTCTGGAAACACCATATATTTT. Amino acids: CASSLGQSGNTIYF. Full variable domain (outside the CDR3, taken from reference TRBV5-8 and TRBJ1-3): EAGVTQSPTHLIKTRGQQATLRCSPISGHTSVYWYQQALGLGLQFLLWYDEGEERNRGNFPPRFSGRQFPNYSSELNVNALELEDSALYLCASSLGQSGNTIYFGEGSWLTVV.

V usage is TRBV3-1 (or the pseudogene TRBV3-2) and J usage is TRBJ2-3; a possible D gene is TRBD1 (6 bases). From germline, CDR1 is LGHDT and CDR2 YNNKEL (reference sequence). The CDR3 loop spans 13 amino acids. V was clipped by 5 bases and J by 4 bases, with 10 bases between them. The CDR3 spells CASSNSGADTQYF. CDR3 nucleotides: TGTGCCAGCAGCAATTCAGGGGCAGATACGCAGTATTTT.